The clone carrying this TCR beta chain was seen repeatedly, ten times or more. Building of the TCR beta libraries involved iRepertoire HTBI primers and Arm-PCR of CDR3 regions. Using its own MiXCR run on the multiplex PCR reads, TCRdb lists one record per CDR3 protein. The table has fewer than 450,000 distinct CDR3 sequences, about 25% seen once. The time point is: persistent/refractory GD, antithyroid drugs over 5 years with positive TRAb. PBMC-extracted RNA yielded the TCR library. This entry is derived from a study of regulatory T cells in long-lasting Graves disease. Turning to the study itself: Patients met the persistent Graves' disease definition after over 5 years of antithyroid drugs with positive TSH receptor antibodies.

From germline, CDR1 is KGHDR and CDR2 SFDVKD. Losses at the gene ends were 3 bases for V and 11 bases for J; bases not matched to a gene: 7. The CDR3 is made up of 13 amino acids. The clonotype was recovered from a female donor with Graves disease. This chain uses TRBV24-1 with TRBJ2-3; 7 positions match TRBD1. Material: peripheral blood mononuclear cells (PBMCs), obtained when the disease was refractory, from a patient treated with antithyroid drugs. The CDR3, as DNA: TGTGCCACCAGTGATGCATACAGGGGAAGGCAGTATTTT. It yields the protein CATSDAYRGRQYF.